This is a list of T cell receptor beta chains from one sample in a study of identical twins' blood T cells. Via MiXCR, TCRdb re-called the 5' RACE reads, giving one row per CDR3 protein. Among about 370,000 distinct CDR3 sequences listed, over 25% were seen once. Sequencing input: PBMCs. The receptors come from a woman aged 18 to 55 in good health. Each CDR3 is given with its conserved first and last residue. The D gene is left open where the match is weak.

V gene,CDR3 length,J gene,D gene,CDR3 protein
TRBV3-1,12,TRBJ1-2,.,CASSQEALGYTF
TRBV6-5,12,TRBJ1-6,.,CASSFRDSPLHF
TRBV29-1,14,TRBJ2-1,.,CSVGVRVLKDEQFF
TRBV7-9,16,TRBJ1-5,TRBD1,CASSSTRDSGGRPQHF
TRBV5-1,14,TRBJ2-1,.,CASSLVVEYNEQFF
TRBV7-9,15,TRBJ1-4,.,CASTSPGLGREKLFF
TRBV25-1,10,TRBJ1-2,.,CATYSYGYTF
TRBV9,14,TRBJ2-3,.,CASSVGGAQDTQYF
TRBV11-2,13,TRBJ2-1,.,CASSSPLSDEQFF
TRBV19,17,TRBJ1-3,.,CASSFEVARGSGNTIYF
TRBV12-3/TRBV12-4,15,TRBJ1-6,.,CASSLATRGNSPLHF
TRBV19,16,TRBJ2-1,.,CTSSIARRGAYNEQFF
TRBV5-4,16,TRBJ2-3,TRBD1,CASSSYRGQEADTQYF
TRBV7-9,16,TRBJ1-3,.,CASSHQERTSGNTIYF
TRBV5-1,15,TRBJ2-2,.,CASSLGDTNTGELFF
TRBV29-1,11,TRBJ1-2,.,CSVHNGARYTF
TRBV3-1,15,TRBJ2-1,.,CASTQRGGLFNEQFF
TRBV27,17,TRBJ1-6,TRBD1,CASRLLTGTGENSPLHF
TRBV4-1,14,TRBJ1-2,.,CASSQSGTFYGYTF
TRBV20-1,14,TRBJ2-2,.,CSASLGGLTGELFF
TRBV6-1,11,TRBJ1-5,.,CAGGGGQPQHF
TRBV7-9,15,TRBJ1-1,.,CASRQTPGGYTEAFF
TRBV20-1,14,TRBJ1-1,.,CSARVSGLNTEAFF
TRBV12-3/TRBV12-4,14,TRBJ1-6,.,CASSPREFNSPLHF
TRBV2,13,TRBJ1-1,.,CASPRTLDTEAFF
TRBV20-1,15,TRBJ1-1,.,CSAVLLRGDNTEAFF
TRBV20-1,13,TRBJ2-1,.,CSVRAELYHEQFF
TRBV12-3/TRBV12-4,14,TRBJ2-2,.,CASSRTLNTGELFF
TRBV27,13,TRBJ1-1,.,CASRSNGGQEAFF
TRBV28,12,TRBJ2-1,.,CANSFSRNEQFF
TRBV29-1,11,TRBJ1-1,.,CSVEAVTEAFF
TRBV7-9,14,TRBJ1-1,.,CASSLGGFPTEAFF
TRBV30,15,TRBJ2-7,.,CAWSGSTACWDEQYF
TRBV2,13,TRBJ1-4,.,CASRYRQPEKLFF
TRBV20-1,14,TRBJ2-7,.,CSAREMTGSYEQYF
TRBV5-6,15,TRBJ2-2,TRBD1,CASRPTGTGSGELFF
TRBV7-8,16,TRBJ2-2,.,CASSFPIFGNTGELFF
TRBV12-5,12,TRBJ2-3,.,CASGLSTDTQYF
TRBV29-1,13,TRBJ1-1,.,CSVERGRDTEAFF
TRBV11-2,15,TRBJ2-7,TRBD2,CASSLSPAGVREQYF
TRBV5-1,14,TRBJ1-6,.,CASSLEVVGSPLHF
TRBV29-1,12,TRBJ2-1,.,CSVEWRVNEQFF
TRBV10-2,16,TRBJ1-2,.,CASSAEGGLRMYGYTF
TRBV9,15,TRBJ2-5,.,CASSVAGEAGETQYF
TRBV7-6,13,TRBJ2-7,.,CASSLAVSYEQYF
TRBV9,16,TRBJ2-2,.,CASSPILGGDTGELFF
TRBV6-5,17,TRBJ2-2,TRBD2,CASSLSGRPQNTGELFF
TRBV11-1,16,TRBJ2-2,.,CASSLVRTLMPGELFF
TRBV11-2,17,TRBJ2-7,TRBD2,CASSLDETGGAPYEQYF
TRBV20-1,14,TRBJ1-3,.,CSARELARGNTIYF
TRBV12-3/TRBV12-4,15,TRBJ2-3,.,CASSPGGSRADTQYF
TRBV11-3,14,TRBJ2-1,.,CASSLVGDYNEQFF
TRBV5-1,15,TRBJ1-1,TRBD1,CASSLAGGMNTEAFF